The clone carrying this T cell receptor (beta chain) was found many times. This sample was taken from a study of tumor-infiltrating lymphocytes in primary liver carcinoma. Study at large: These were node-negative, non-metastatic T1-T3 tumors of roughly 4.2 to 11 cm.

In addition to blood RNA drawn from unsorted whole blood, germline DNA was extracted. TCR beta cDNA was made from 400 to 500 ng total RNA with a constant-region primer. Three rounds of nested multiplex PCR with slightly modified ARM-PCR produced TCR beta libraries. For around 11 cycles apiece, the opening two PCR rounds ran with TRBV1-TRBV30 forward primers and a C-beta reverse primer. TCRdb processed the multiplex PCR reads anew with MiXCR; each CDR3 protein has one entry. The table has 300,000 to 350,000 distinct CDR3 sequences, roughly two thirds seen once; the top ten hold approximately 5.9%. The J segment lost 5 bases and the V segment lost 5 bases, leaving 4 bases of the junction unmatched. CDR1 and CDR2 (germline): MNHEY, SVGAGI. CDR3 length: 15 amino acids.

The origin of this receptor is a man between 40 and 49 years old with primary liver carcinoma and hepatitis B virus infection. The specimen sequenced was peripheral blood. The chain has TRBV6-5 and TRBJ2-3, with 13 bases that match TRBD2. DNA for the CDR3: TGTGCCAGCAGTCCGGGACTAGCGGGACGAGATACGCAGTATTTT. It codes for CASSPGLAGRDTQYF.